One and the same sample provided the 17 T cell receptor beta chains below, sequenced in a study of blood T cells in healthy people across ages. A J-beta primer mix and a sample-barcoded 5' primer were used in a second PCR of about 6 to 12 cycles. TCRdb called the 5' RACE reads again in MiXCR, with one record for every CDR3 protein. The sample shows about 1.1 million distinct CDR3 sequences, 35% to 45% of them seen only once. The sequenced material came from blood. The receptors originated from a man younger than 35 in good health.

This clonotype came up a few times. The rearrangement links TRBV29-1 to TRBJ2-5; 8 bases are a match to TRBD2. CDR3 length: 14 residues. V lost 6 bases and J lost 11; bases outside the gene matches: 17. Germline CDR1 reads SQVTM; CDR2 reads ANQGSEA. The CDR3 DNA reads TGCAGCGTGGCGGGAAGCGGGGGAAACAATGAGCAGTACTTC. This gives the protein CSVAGSGGNNEQYF.

This rearrangement joins TRBV4-3 to TRBJ1-1, with TRBD1 as a possible D gene (5 bases). In germline, CDR1 is LGHNA, CDR2 YSLEER. The CDR3 is made up of 16 amino acids. The germline V and J ends were trimmed by 0 bases and 3 bases, with 14 bases remaining between them. DNA of the CDR3: TGCGCCAGCAGCCAAGATGGGGGACGGACGTACACTGAAGCTTTCTTT. This gives the protein CASSQDGGRTYTEAFF.

Only a few counts were recorded for this clonotype. The rearrangement joins TRBV28 to TRBJ2-4, with 7 bases lining up with TRBD1. Germline CDR1 MDHEN, CDR2 SYDVKM. The CDR3 is 18 residues long. J was trimmed by 1 base and V by 6 bases; bases with no gene match: 15. The CDR3 bases are TGTGCCAGCAGACCAGGGACAGCCTACCCTAGGGCCAAAAACATTCAGTACTTC. Residues: CASRPGTAYPRAKNIQYF.

The CDR3 protein is CASSFGGWGSTEAFF. The DNA for the CDR3 is TGTGCCAGCAGCTTCGGCGGGTGGGGGAGCACTGAAGCTTTCTTT. The V and J genes are TRBV7-2 and TRBJ1-1; tentative D call: TRBD1 (5 bases). The CDR3 covers 15 residues. The germline V gene has CDR1 SGHTA and CDR2 FQGNSA. With 3 bases removed from V and 4 bases from J, the gap between germline ends came to 15 bases. The complete variable domain, with remaining parts taken from reference TRBV7-2 and TRBJ1-1, reads GAGVSQSPSNKVTEKGKDVELRCDPISGHTALYWYRQSLGQGLEFLIYFQGNSAPDKSGLPSDRFSAERTGGSVSTLTIQRTQQEDSAVYLCASSFGGWGSTEAFFGQGTRLTVV.

In this sample, this clonotype turned up once. The junction does not match germline at one end; this may be a read error. The chain is built from TRBV6-6 and TRBJ2-2; perhaps TRBD1 as D (6 bases). The CDR3 totals 16 residues. CDR1 and CDR2 (germline): MNHNY, SVGAGI (reference sequence). DNA for the CDR3: TGTGCCAACAGTATTCAGGGGCTCTTAAACACCGGGGAGCTGTTTTTT. This sequence encodes CANSIQGLLNTGELFF.

This clonotype has ten or more counts. The CDR3 coding sequence is TGTGCCAGCAGATGGGGTGGAACGCAGTATTTT. Translated: CASRWGGTQYF. The chain recombines TRBV6-5 with TRBJ2-3; D gene uncertain. Germline CDR1 is MNHEY and CDR2 is SVGAGI. The CDR3 runs to 11 residues. V was cut by 6 bases and J by 9 bases, with 10 bases left in between.

To note about this clonotype: A much bigger clone sits one base away, suggesting this may be a read error. The chain uses TRBV7-2 and TRBJ2-1; D may be TRBD1 or TRBD2 (6 bases each). In germline, CDR1 is SGHTA, CDR2 FQGNSA. There are 16 residues in the CDR3. This CDR3 reads CASSLTRGGSCNEQFF. The DNA for the CDR3 is TGTGCCAGCAGCCTAACCAGGGGAGGCTCCTGCAATGAGCAGTTCTTC.

This chain joins TRBV5-1 and TRBJ1-3, with D uncertain. CDR1 and CDR2 (germline): SGHRS, YFSETQ. The CDR3 length is 15 residues. V dropped 1 base and J dropped 3 bases, with 11 bases sitting between them. The CDR3 bases are TGCGCCAGCAGCTTGCAGGATCTAGGTGGAAACACCATATATTTT. Its protein is CASSLQDLGGNTIYF.

The V call is TRBV6-2 or TRBV6-3, the J call TRBJ2-7; D may be TRBD2 (6 bases). The CDR3 is 16 amino acids. From germline, CDR1 is MNHEY and CDR2 SVGEGT. Deletions cut 2 bases from V and 2 bases from J, with 16 bases between. CDR3 nucleotides: TGTGCCAGCAGTTACAATTGGGCGGGGCAAACCTACGAGCAGTACTTC. Translating it yields CASSYNWAGQTYEQYF.

The chain carries TRBV6-6 and TRBJ1-1, with D uncertain. This CDR3 has 13 amino acids. V shed 8 bases and J shed 4 bases, with 14 bases lying between them. The V gene's germline CDR1 is MNHNY and CDR2 SVGAGI (reference sequence). CDR3 amino acids: CASLDSRGTEAFF. CDR3 DNA sequence: TGTGCCAGCTTGGACTCTCGCGGCACTGAAGCTTTCTTT.

This clonotype was observed at least ten times. The chain employs TRBV12-3 or TRBV12-4 and TRBJ1-2; D is undetermined. This CDR3 is 12 amino acids long. V dropped 3 bases and J dropped 3 bases, with 5 bases sitting between them. The CDR3 loop is CASSFRDYGYTF. CDR3 coding DNA: TGTGCCAGCAGTTTCAGAGACTATGGCTACACCTTC.

The chain employs TRBV4-2 and TRBJ2-1, with D unresolved. Germline loops: CDR1 LGHNA, CDR2 YNFKEQ. The CDR3 consists of 15 residues. The ends were cut back, 1 base at V and 9 bases at J, with 16 bases in the middle. CDR3 amino acids: CASSQALIQVAEQFF. CDR3 DNA sequence: TGTGCCAGCAGCCAAGCACTCATCCAGGTGGCTGAGCAGTTCTTC.

The table lists this clonotype with a count of one. This CDR3 is CAISPLYGFYGGEQYF. The CDR3 DNA reads as TGTGCCATCAGTCCACTCTACGGATTTTACGGTGGAGAGCAGTACTTC. The genes are TRBV10-3 and TRBJ2-7; D is uncertain. Germline CDR1 is ENHRY and CDR2 is SYGVKD. The CDR3 is 16 amino acids. Trimming shortened V by 5 bases and J by 7 bases, and 24 bases separated the two germline ends.

The J gene is TRBJ2-7, the V gene TRBV7-8, with D hard to call. The ends were cut back, 5 bases at V and 7 bases at J, with 15 bases in the middle. This CDR3 has 13 residues. Germline V CDR1 and CDR2: SGHVS, FQNEAQ. CDR3 region: CASSIGSSNEQYF. CDR3 nucleotide sequence: TGTGCCAGCAGCATAGGATCCTCCAATGAGCAGTACTTC.

This clonotype was observed a handful of times. V usage is TRBV6-5 and J usage is TRBJ2-3; TRBD2 agrees at 10 bases. From germline, CDR1 is MNHEY and CDR2 SVGAGI. The CDR3 runs to 18 residues. The J segment lost 4 bases and the V segment lost 2 bases, leaving 12 bases of the junction unmatched. The CDR3, as DNA: TGTGCCAGCAGTTACCAGCTAGCGGGGGACGGGAGCTCAGATACGCAGTATTTT. Protein product: CASSYQLAGDGSSDTQYF.

This rearrangement joins TRBV10-3 to TRBJ1-2; 7 bases are shared with TRBD1. The CDR3 covers 14 residues. CDR1 is ENHRY, CDR2 SYGVKD, per germline. With V trimmed by 5 bases and J by 7 bases, 10 bases remained unmatched. DNA for the CDR3: TGTGCCATCAGTATGTCGTCAGGGGGAGTTGGCTACACCTTC. This gives the protein CAISMSSGGVGYTF.

The chain combines TRBV15 with TRBJ2-3; no clear D gene. This CDR3 is built from 16 residues. The germline gives CDR1 LNHNV, CDR2 YYDKDF (reference sequence). Trimming took 1 base from V and 2 from J, leaving 13 bases between them. The CDR3 DNA follows: TGTGCCACCAGCAGAGGTTCCTGGGTTTCCACAGATACGCAGTATTTT. Translating it yields CATSRGSWVSTDTQYF.